The 13 T cell receptor beta chains below all came from one sample that was sequenced in a study of spatial heterogeneity in lung cancer (dated by TCRdb to about 2019). This specimen's time point label, per the study, means: blood at routine non-recurrence follow-up after resection. Library preparation used 5' RACE. Reads for this sample came from a NextSeq 500. Using fastp at Q25 and MiXCR, TCRdb reprocessed the public reads and kept productive beta chains. Each CDR3 protein gets just one entry, which takes the most common genes and DNA from the rows behind it. This sample is represented by more than 15,000 distinct CDR3 sequences; just under 6.5% of them were singletons. More than 20% of the sample belongs to the ten largest clones. The specimen comprised PBMCs, sampled at follow-up. The receptors were gathered from a male donor with early-stage non-small cell lung cancer.

This clonotype was detected only a few times. V and J are TRBV20-1 and TRBJ2-7; 7 nucleotides match TRBD1. Trimming took 8 bases from V and 1 from J; bases not matched to a gene: 5. From germline, CDR1 is DFQATT and CDR2 SNEGSKA (reference sequence). CDR3 length: 12 residues. CDR3 in DNA: TGCAGTTCATCGGGACAGTCCTACGAGCAGTACTTC. This encodes CSSSGQSYEQYF.

In DNA, the CDR3 is TGTGCCAGCAGCTTAGGGTCTAGCTCCTACGAGCAGTACTTC. It codes for CASSLGSSSYEQYF. This chain joins TRBV7-6 and TRBJ2-7; D is undetermined. Germline assignment: CDR1 SGHVS and CDR2 FNYEAQ. CDR3 length equals 14 residues. V lost 1 base, J lost 0 bases, and 7 bases lay in between.

The sample holds a few counts of this clonotype. This chain uses TRBV7-3 with TRBJ1-1, with D possibly matching TRBD1 (5 bases). The germline CDR1 and CDR2 sequences are SGHTA and FQGTGA. Trimming removed 4 bases at V and 5 bases at J, with 11 bases between. This CDR3 region has 13 residues. CDR3 DNA sequence: TGTGCCAGCAGCTCGGAAGGGGTGACTGAAGCTTTCTTT. This translates into CASSSEGVTEAFF.

This clonotype was detected ten times or more. The chain recombines TRBV18 with TRBJ2-7, with D perhaps TRBD1 (5 bases). The CDR3 consists of 14 residues. V was pared by 3 bases and J by 2 bases, with 11 bases between. Germline CDR1 and CDR2: KGHSH and LQKENI. CDR3 residues: CASSPRTRTYEQYF. DNA for the CDR3: TGTGCCAGCTCACCCCGGACAAGAACCTACGAGCAGTACTTC. Using reference TRBV18 and TRBJ2-7 for the parts outside the CDR3, the full variable domain is NAGVMQNPRHLVRRRGQEARLRCSPMKGHSHVYWYRQLPEEGLKFMVYLQKENIIDESGMPKERFSAEFPKEGPSILRIQQVVRGDSAAYFCASSPRTRTYEQYFGPGTRLTVT.

By sample fraction, this clonotype is medium-sized. The germline gene is not matched at one end of the junction; a read error may be the cause. The chain uses TRBV7-7 and TRBJ2-5, with no clear D. CDR1 is SSHAT and CDR2 is FNYEAQ in the germline V gene (reference sequence). CDR3 size: 14 residues. The CDR3 loop reads CASSLVVGQETQYF. The CDR3 coding sequence is TGTGCTAGCAGCTTAGTTGTGGGCCAAGAGACCCAGTACTTC.

In its sample, this clonotype was seen many times. This chain joins TRBV5-4 and TRBJ2-3, with 7 bases identical to TRBD2. Germline trimming cut 0 bases from V and 1 base from J; bases unmatched to any gene: 8. CDR3 length: 17 residues. CDR1 is SGHNT and CDR2 is YYREEE in the germline V gene (reference sequence). This chain's CDR3 is CASSLGLGGSGTDTQYF. The DNA of the CDR3 is TGTGCCAGCAGCTTGGGTTTAGGCGGGAGTGGCACAGATACGCAGTATTTT.

There are many counts of this clonotype. V is TRBV25-1 and J is TRBJ2-5; 11 bases match TRBD1. The V and J ends lost 7 bases and 5 bases, in that order; junction bases with no gene match: 6. Germline loops: CDR1 MGHDK, CDR2 SYGVNS. This CDR3 has 14 residues. The CDR3 protein is CASIGQGAGETQYF. CDR3 DNA: TGTGCCAGCATCGGACAGGGGGCGGGGGAGACCCAGTACTTC.

This clonotype was seen many times. V gene TRBV3-1 combines with J gene TRBJ1-4; no clear D. The V and J ends lost 2 bases and 0 bases respectively, with 10 bases between them. This CDR3 is 16 amino acids long. Germline CDR1 LGHDT, CDR2 YNNKEL (reference sequence). CDR3 protein: CASSQIQHATNEKLFF. The CDR3 nucleotides are TGTGCCAGCAGCCAAATACAGCACGCAACTAATGAAAAACTGTTTTTT.

The sample holds many counts of this clonotype. J is TRBJ2-1 and V is TRBV7-2; no clear D. Germline V gives CDR1 SGHTA, CDR2 FQGNSA. The CDR3 consists of 14 residues. The ends were cut back, 2 bases at V and 1 base at J, with 6 bases in the middle. CDR3 sequence (DNA): TGTGCCAGCAGCTTACTTCCGTCCTACAATGAGCAGTTCTTC. This gives the protein CASSLLPSYNEQFF. Based on the CDR3 plus reference TRBV7-2 and TRBJ2-1, the full variable domain is GAGVSQSPSNKVTEKGKDVELRCDPISGHTALYWYRQSLGQGLEFLIYFQGNSAPDKSGLPSDRFSAERTGGSVSTLTIQRTQQEDSAVYLCASSLLPSYNEQFFGPGTRLTVL.

The table lists this clonotype with many counts. V usage is TRBV5-4 and J usage is TRBJ2-3, with a tentative D call TRBD1 (5 bases). The CDR3 length is 15 residues. Germline V gene lookup returns CDR1 SGHNT and CDR2 YYREEE (reference sequence). V lost 0 bases and J lost 2, with 10 bases in between. CDR3 sequence: CASSLDLTATDTQYF. The CDR3 DNA reads TGTGCCAGCAGCTTGGACTTGACAGCCACAGATACGCAGTATTTT.

The sample holds many counts of this clonotype. This rearrangement joins TRBV6-5 to TRBJ1-1, with D uncertain. The CDR3 extends over 16 amino acids. Trimming took 0 bases from V and 4 from J, leaving 15 bases between them. Per the germline V gene, CDR1 is MNHEY and CDR2 is SVGAGI. CDR3 nucleotide sequence: TGTGCCAGCAGTTACTCGAGCGTGGCGGGAGGCACTGAAGCTTTCTTT. Its protein is CASSYSSVAGGTEAFF.

This clonotype was counted at least ten times. The chain recombines TRBV11-1 with TRBJ2-2; 8 bases fit TRBD2. Germline values: CDR1 SGHAT, CDR2 FQDESV (reference sequence). This CDR3 spans 15 amino acids. J gave up 4 bases and V 2 bases, and 3 bases lay outside the gene matches. DNA for the CDR3: TGTGCCAGCAGCTTAAAGCGGGAGTTCACCGGGGAGCTGTTTTTT. This encodes CASSLKREFTGELFF. Complete variable domain (other parts from reference TRBV11-1 and TRBJ2-2): EAEVAQSPRYKITEKSQAVAFWCDPISGHATLYWYRQILGQGPELLVQFQDESVVDDSQLPKDRFSAERLKGVDSTLKIQPAELGDSAMYLCASSLKREFTGELFFGEGSRLTVL.

There are many counts of this clonotype. The V call is TRBV5-1, the J call TRBJ2-1; 14 positions match TRBD2. This CDR3 has 17 residues. Germline CDR1 reads SGHRS; CDR2 reads YFSETQ. The trim removed 2 bases at V and 2 bases at J, leaving 3 bases unmatched. The CDR3 nucleotides read TGCGCCAGCAGCTTCCCGGGACTAGCGGGGGCCTACAATGAGCAGTTCTTC. Translated, it gives CASSFPGLAGAYNEQFF.